The clone carrying this TCR beta chain came up a few times. Its target is not known. The data are from a study of blood T cells in healthy people across ages. At the level of the study: There was about one barcoded beta molecule captured by template switching per two T cells. Study-wide results and limits: Roughly linearly, TCR beta diversity per million T cells fell as age increased.

Primers used in a second PCR of about 7 to 12 cycles were a sample-barcoded 5' primer and a J-beta primer mix. TCRdb reanalysed the 5' RACE reads using MiXCR and keeps one entry per CDR3 protein. The sample yields 550,000 to 750,000 distinct CDR3 sequences, 21% seen once. Germline lookup yields CDR1 DFQATT and CDR2 SNEGSKA (reference sequence). Between the trimmed V and J ends, which lost 7 bases and 0 bases, there was a span of 4 bases. CDR3 length: 10 residues. Sequenced material: blood. V and J are TRBV20-1 and TRBJ2-7, with no clear D. The receptor comes from a man aged 65-85 years in good health. This CDR3 reads CSGSSYEQYF. The CDR3 region has the DNA TGCAGTGGGAGCTCCTACGAGCAGTACTTC.